This T cell receptor (beta chain) was sequenced for a study of shared clonotypes between healthy human individuals. Input per replicate PCR of unsorted PBMC was about 300 ng DNA, corresponding to some 30,000 T cell genomes. Measured with immunoSEQ multiplex PCR; TCRdb has only the in-frame clones, and not every one. This sample has over 400,000 clones, with 65% to 85% found just once. This receptor was obtained from a woman in her forties in good health. Some clones in this sample may be carry-over from other donors' samples. The sample comprised PBMCs.

The CDR3 sequence is CASSPRVAGGNTGELFF. DNA for the CDR3: TGTGCCAGCAGCCCGAGGGTAGCGGGGGGGAACACCGGGGAGCTGTTTTTT. This sequence joins TRBV5-4 and TRBJ2-2; 10 nucleotides align to TRBD2. The V segment lost 4 bases and the J segment 1 base; nucleotides outside the gene matches: 7. The CDR3 length is 17 residues. Germline V gene lookup returns CDR1 SGHNT and CDR2 YYREEE (reference sequence). Variable domain in full (rest from reference TRBV5-4 and TRBJ2-2): ETGVTQSPTHLIKTRGQQVTLRCSSQSGHNTVSWYQQALGQGPQFIFQYYREEENGRGNFPPRFSGLQFPNYSSELNVNALELDDSALYLCASSPRVAGGNTGELFFGEGSRLTVL.